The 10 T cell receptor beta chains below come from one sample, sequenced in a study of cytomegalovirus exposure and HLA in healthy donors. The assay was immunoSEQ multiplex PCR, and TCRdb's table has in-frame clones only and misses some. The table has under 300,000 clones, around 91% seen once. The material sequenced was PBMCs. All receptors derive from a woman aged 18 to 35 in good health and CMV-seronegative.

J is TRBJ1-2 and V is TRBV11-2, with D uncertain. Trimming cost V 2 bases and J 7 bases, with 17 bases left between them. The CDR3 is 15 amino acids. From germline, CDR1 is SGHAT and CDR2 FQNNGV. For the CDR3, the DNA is TGTGCCAGCAGCTTAATCATTAGCCGGAGCTCTGGCTACACCTTC. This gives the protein CASSLIISRSSGYTF.

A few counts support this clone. CDR3 in amino acids: CASSLYQGNSPLHF. The CDR3, as DNA: TGTGCCAGTAGTCTCTACCAGGGGAATTCACCCCTCCACTTT. The gene calls are TRBV19 and TRBJ1-6, with a possible D match to TRBD1 (6 bases). CDR1 and CDR2 from the germline V gene are LNHDA and SQIVND (reference sequence). V lost 5 bases to trimming and J lost 7 bases, with 12 bases between them. The CDR3 has 14 residues.

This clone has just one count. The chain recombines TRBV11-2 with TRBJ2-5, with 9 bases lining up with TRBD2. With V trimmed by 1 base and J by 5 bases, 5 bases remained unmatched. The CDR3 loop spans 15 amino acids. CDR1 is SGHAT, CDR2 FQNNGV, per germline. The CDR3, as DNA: TGTGCCAGCAGCTTAGGGAGCGGGGGGAGGGAGACCCAGTACTTC. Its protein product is CASSLGSGGRETQYF.

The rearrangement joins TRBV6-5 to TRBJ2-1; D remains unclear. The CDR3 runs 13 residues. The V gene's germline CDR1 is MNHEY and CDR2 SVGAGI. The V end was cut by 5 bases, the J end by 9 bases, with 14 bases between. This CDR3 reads CASSNPEPSEQFF. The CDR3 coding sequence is TGTGCCAGCAGTAACCCCGAACCTAGTGAGCAGTTCTTC.

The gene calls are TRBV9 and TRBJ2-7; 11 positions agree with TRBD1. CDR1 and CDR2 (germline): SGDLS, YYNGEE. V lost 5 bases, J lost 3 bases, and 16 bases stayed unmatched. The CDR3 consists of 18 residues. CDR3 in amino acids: CASRHSRDRGTMGYEQYF. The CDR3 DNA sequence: TGTGCCAGCAGACACTCCCGGGACAGGGGGACCATGGGCTACGAGCAGTACTTC.

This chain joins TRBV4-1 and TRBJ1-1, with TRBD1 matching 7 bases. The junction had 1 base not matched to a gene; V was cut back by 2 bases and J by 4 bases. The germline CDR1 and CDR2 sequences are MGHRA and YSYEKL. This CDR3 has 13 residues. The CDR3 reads CASSQSGGTEAFF. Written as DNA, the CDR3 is TGCGCCAGCAGCCAATCAGGGGGCACTGAAGCTTTCTTT.

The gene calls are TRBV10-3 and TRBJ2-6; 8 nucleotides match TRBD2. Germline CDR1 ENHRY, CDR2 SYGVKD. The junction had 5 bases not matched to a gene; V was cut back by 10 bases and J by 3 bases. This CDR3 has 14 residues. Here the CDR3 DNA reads TGTGCCACCGGGGGGGGCATTGGGGCCAACGTCCTGACTTTC. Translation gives CATGGGIGANVLTF.

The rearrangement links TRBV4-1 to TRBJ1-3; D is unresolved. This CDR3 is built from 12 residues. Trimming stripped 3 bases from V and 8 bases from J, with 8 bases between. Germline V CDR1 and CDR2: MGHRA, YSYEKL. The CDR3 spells CASSQDSDTIYF. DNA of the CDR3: TGCGCCAGCAGCCAGGACTCAGACACCATATATTTT.

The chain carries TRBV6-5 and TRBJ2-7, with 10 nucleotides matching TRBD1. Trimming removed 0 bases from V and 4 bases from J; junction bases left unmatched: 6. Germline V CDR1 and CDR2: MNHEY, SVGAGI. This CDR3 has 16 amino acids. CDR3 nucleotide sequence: TGTGCCAGCAGTTACTCGCGGGGACAGGGGTTTTACGAGCAGTACTTC. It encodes CASSYSRGQGFYEQYF.

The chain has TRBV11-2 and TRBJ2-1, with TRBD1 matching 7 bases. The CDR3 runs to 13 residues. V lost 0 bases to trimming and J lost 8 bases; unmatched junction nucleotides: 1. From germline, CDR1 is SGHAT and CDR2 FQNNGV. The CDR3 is CASSLDQGDEQFF. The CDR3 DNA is TGTGCCAGCAGCTTAGACCAGGGGGATGAGCAGTTCTTC.